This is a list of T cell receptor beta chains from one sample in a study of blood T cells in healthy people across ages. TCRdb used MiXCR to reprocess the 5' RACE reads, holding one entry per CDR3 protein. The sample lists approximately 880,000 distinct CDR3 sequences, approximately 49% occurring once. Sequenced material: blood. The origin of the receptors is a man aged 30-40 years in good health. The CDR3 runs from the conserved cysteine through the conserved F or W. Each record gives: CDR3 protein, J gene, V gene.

CASSQDRGLGNIQYF	TRBJ2-4	TRBV4-1
CSARKGLENSPLHF	TRBJ1-6	TRBV20-1
CASSEEAPKYNEQFF	TRBJ2-1	TRBV2
CASSFGGIQETQYF	TRBJ2-5	TRBV5-1
CASSYCRAADTQYF	TRBJ2-3	TRBV6-5
CASRWEGNIYGYTF	TRBJ1-2	TRBV2
CSATPGQGSEAFF	TRBJ1-1	TRBV20-1
CASNLGQGSQPQHF	TRBJ1-5	TRBV2
CASSYKRDRGRETQYF	TRBJ2-5	TRBV12-3/TRBV12-4
CASSFTPETQYF	NA	TRBV12-3/TRBV12-4
CSVVAGTGVNYGYTF	TRBJ1-2	TRBV20-1
CASSSTKRDEQFF	TRBJ2-1	TRBV11-3
CASSPQPGNTDTQYF	TRBJ2-3	TRBV18
CASSLDRWGEKLFF	TRBJ1-4	TRBV5-1
CASSVLAGGYTQYF	TRBJ2-3	TRBV9
CASRGKNNSPLHF	TRBJ1-6	TRBV27
CASSQEGGQGKEKLFF	TRBJ1-4	TRBV4-2
CSARDFREGNTEAFF	TRBJ1-1	TRBV20-1
CASSQGGPGTGFTEAFF	TRBJ1-1	TRBV4-3
CSARDGVHSNQPQHF	TRBJ1-5	TRBV20-1
CASQQGTQETQYF	TRBJ2-5	TRBV6-5
CASSQGLSDTQYF	TRBJ2-3	TRBV4-2
CASGRTTHTDTQYF	TRBJ2-3	TRBV11-1
CASSSPTSGDNEQFF	TRBJ2-1	TRBV28
CSGLEGTRRSGANVLTF	TRBJ2-6	TRBV20-1
CASSPRGGSSDEQFF	TRBJ2-1	TRBV11-3
CATRTGIGAYTF	TRBJ1-2	TRBV6-5
CASSPWEAYEQYF	TRBJ2-7	TRBV3-1
CASSGGPRRQYF	TRBJ2-3	TRBV25-1
CASSPQEPNTEAFF	TRBJ1-1	TRBV27
CASSSTVGRARSEQYF	TRBJ2-7	TRBV7-2
CASSPHDRGHGYTF	TRBJ1-2	TRBV5-1
CASRISGGAQDGELFF	TRBJ2-2	TRBV10-2
CSALGSNQPQHF	TRBJ1-5	TRBV20-1
CASSWDSNNEQFF	TRBJ2-1	TRBV5-1
CANSPGLAGGRQFF	TRBJ2-1	TRBV7-3
CASSAGTSNQPQHF	TRBJ1-5	TRBV6-6
CASTTGGIGGTEAFF	TRBJ1-1	TRBV12-3/TRBV12-4
CAISDPPQGAGRNTQYF	TRBJ2-3	TRBV10-3
CASSPGMVAGATDTQYF	TRBJ2-3	TRBV4-1
CASSGRGDQETQYF	TRBJ2-5	TRBV5-5
CASSYQAGTSLDTQYF	TRBJ2-3	TRBV7-2
CASSKVPGGKCSGNTIYF	TRBJ1-3	TRBV21-1
CASSFGGPTDTQYF	TRBJ2-3	TRBV5-1
CASSDDVGGHGYTF	TRBJ1-2	TRBV6-4
CAISEQSDNNEQFF	TRBJ2-1	TRBV10-3
CASSPGGGGFYEQYF	TRBJ2-7	TRBV4-2
CSAGDVIEYTDTQYF	TRBJ2-3	TRBV20-1
CASRPTGGAFYEQYF	TRBJ2-7	TRBV27